These T cell receptor beta chains were read from a single sample in a study of cytomegalovirus exposure and HLA in healthy donors. Assay used: immunoSEQ multiplex PCR; TCRdb lists only in-frame clones, some missing. In the table there are under 150,000 clones, approximately 10% of which are singletons. The sample taken for sequencing was PBMCs. The receptors were sampled from a woman aged 40 to 50 in good health and CMV-seropositive. Each CDR3 is given with its conserved first and last residue. D genes are given only for firm matches. A row's size may be missing; if present it is once, few, many or a size class.

size	V	J	D	CDR3	DNA
few	TRBV6-1	TRBJ2-2	TRBD2	CASSEASGGANTGELFF	TGTGCCAGCAGTGAAGCTAGCGGGGGGGCAAACACCGGGGAGCTGTTTTTT
-	TRBV5-4	TRBJ2-3	TRBD1	CASSFRDRGLRGDTQYF	TGTGCCAGCAGTTTTCGTGACAGGGGCCTTCGGGGAGATACGCAGTATTTT
few	TRBV6-5	TRBJ1-1	TRBD1	CASSSPGQRTEAFF	TGTGCCAGCAGCTCTCCGGGACAGAGGACTGAAGCTTTCTTT
few	TRBV7-2	TRBJ2-2	TRBD1	CASSLAQGAGTGELFF	TGTGCCAGCAGCTTAGCGCAGGGGGCAGGAACCGGGGAGCTGTTTTTT
few	TRBV10-3	TRBJ1-1	-	CAIKPHTRGGATEAFF	TGTGCCATCAAACCCCACACTAGGGGGGGGGCCACTGAAGCTTTCTTT
few	TRBV7-9	TRBJ1-6	TRBD1	CASSWERTGFGSPLHF	TGTGCCAGCAGCTGGGAGAGGACAGGGTTTGGTTCACCCCTCCACTTT
-	TRBV5-5	TRBJ2-2	TRBD1	CASSLVGGESRELFF	TGTGCCAGCAGCTTGGTAGGGGGCGAGTCACGGGAGCTGTTTTTT
-	TRBV7-7	TRBJ2-5	TRBD2	CASSSGGPGETQYF	TGTGCCAGCAGCTCGGGGGGGCCAGGGGAGACCCAGTACTTC
-	TRBV6-6	TRBJ1-6	TRBD1	CASSYSWDRDSPLHF	TGTGCCAGCAGTTACTCGTGGGACAGGGACTCACCCCTCCACTTT
-	TRBV18	TRBJ2-3	-	CASSLESDTQYF	TGTGCCAGCTCGCTAGAGTCAGATACGCAGTATTTT
few	TRBV5-4	TRBJ1-2	-	CASSPSTGLTSYGYTF	TGTGCCAGCAGCCCCAGCACCGGACTCACTTCCTATGGCTACACCTTC
-	TRBV6-6	TRBJ2-3	TRBD1	CASSYPTGGDTQYF	TGTGCCAGCAGTTACCCAACAGGGGGAGATACGCAGTATTTT
few	TRBV18	TRBJ1-6	-	CASSPSENSPLHF	TGTGCCAGCTCACCCTCCGAGAATTCACCCCTCCACTTT
-	TRBV4-1	TRBJ2-2	TRBD1	CASSQMYRTGGSSGELFF	TGCGCCAGCAGCCAGATGTACAGGACAGGGGGCTCATCGGGGGAGCTGTTTTTT
few	TRBV7-3	TRBJ1-1	TRBD1	CASSFRQGTEAFF	TGTGCCAGCAGCTTTCGACAGGGCACTGAAGCTTTCTTT
few	TRBV29-1	TRBJ2-1	-	CSVRTTSEQFF	TGCAGCGTGCGGACTACAAGTGAGCAGTTCTTC
-	TRBV4-1	TRBJ2-3	-	CASSQAAGISTDTQYF	TGCGCCAGCAGCCAAGCGGCCGGGATTAGCACAGATACGCAGTATTTT
few	TRBV4-3	TRBJ1-6	-	CASSQVLAGGSPLHF	TGCGCCAGCAGCCAAGTGTTGGCAGGAGGTTCACCCCTCCACTTT
-	TRBV6-6	TRBJ1-1	TRBD1	CASSSPDRGMNTEAFF	TGTGCCAGCAGTTCCCCGGACAGGGGAATGAACACTGAAGCTTTCTTT
-	TRBV6-1	TRBJ1-1	-	CASSQGENTEAFF	TGTGCCAGCAGTCAGGGTGAGAACACTGAAGCTTTCTTT
-	TRBV5-1	TRBJ1-1	-	CASSTDNPNTEAFF	TGCGCCAGCAGCACAGACAACCCCAACACTGAAGCTTTCTTT
-	TRBV2	TRBJ1-5	-	CASLPERGSQPQHF	TGTGCCAGCCTTCCCGAGAGGGGGAGTCAGCCCCAGCATTTT
-	TRBV29-1	TRBJ2-5	TRBD1	CSGTGTGGQETQYF	TGCAGCGGCACCGGGACAGGGGGCCAAGAGACCCAGTACTTC
-	TRBV29-1	TRBJ1-2	-	CSVERRLEGFGYTF	TGCAGCGTTGAGCGTCGTCTAGAGGGATTTGGCTACACCTTC
few	TRBV10-3	TRBJ1-1	TRBD1	CAISEPGQGSTEAFF	TGTGCCATCAGTGAGCCCGGACAGGGTAGCACTGAAGCTTTCTTT
-	TRBV27	TRBJ2-3	-	CASSVIRGGTDKQYF	TGTGCCAGCAGTGTAATTAGGGGGGGCACAGATAAGCAGTATTTT
-	TRBV5-1	TRBJ2-7	TRBD2	CASSSLAGGSYEQYF	TGCGCCAGCAGCTCTCTAGCGGGGGGCTCCTACGAGCAGTACTTC
-	TRBV6-5	TRBJ1-2	TRBD1	CASRAGTGYGYTF	TGTGCCAGCAGGGCCGGGACAGGCTATGGCTACACCTTC
-	TRBV5-6	TRBJ1-1	-	CASSPEGAHTEAFF	TGTGCCAGCAGCCCCGAAGGGGCGCACACTGAAGCTTTCTTT
-	TRBV7-9	TRBJ1-3	-	CASSPWGSSGNTIYF	TGTGCCAGCAGCCCTTGGGGCAGCTCTGGAAACACCATATATTTT
-	TRBV7-9	TRBJ1-2	-	CASSLQEGANYGYTF	TGTGCCAGCAGCCTCCAAGAGGGAGCTAACTATGGCTACACCTTC
-	TRBV18	TRBJ1-1	-	CASSPRIDTEAFF	TGTGCCAGCTCACCACGAATAGACACTGAAGCTTTCTTT
-	TRBV7-9	TRBJ1-3	TRBD1	CASSRGTDGNTIYF	TGTGCCAGCAGCCGTGGGACAGATGGAAACACCATATATTTT
few	TRBV11-2	TRBJ1-1	-	CASSFSGGNAAFF	TGTGCCAGCAGCTTCTCGGGTGGTAATGCGGCTTTCTTT
-	TRBV9	TRBJ2-7	-	CASSVDRVPYEQYF	TGTGCCAGCAGCGTAGACAGGGTACCCTACGAGCAGTACTTC
few	TRBV7-7	TRBJ2-1	TRBD2	CASSEGRGGHEQFF	TGTGCCAGCAGCGAGGGGCGGGGGGGGCATGAGCAGTTCTTC
-	TRBV6-1	TRBJ1-4	-	CASSPREVGEKLFF	TGTGCCAGCAGTCCGCGGGAGGTGGGTGAAAAACTGTTTTTT
few	TRBV28	TRBJ2-2	-	CASSLPRANTGELFF	TGTGCCAGCAGTTTACCTCGGGCGAACACCGGGGAGCTGTTTTTT
-	TRBV13	TRBJ2-1	-	CASSLGLIYNEQFF	TGTGCCAGCAGCTTAGGACTTATCTACAATGAGCAGTTCTTC
-	TRBV7-9	TRBJ1-2	-	CASSLWPDRLSNGYTF	TGTGCCAGCAGCCTCTGGCCTGACAGGTTAAGTAATGGCTACACCTTC
few	TRBV18	TRBJ2-7	-	CASSPSGGSGYEQYF	TGTGCCAGCTCACCATCGGGGGGCTCGGGCTACGAGCAGTACTTC
-	TRBV4-1	TRBJ2-1	TRBD2	CASSQGGLAGAHGDYNEQFF	TGCGCCAGCAGCCAAGGGGGACTAGCGGGGGCCCATGGGGACTACAATGAGCAGTTCTTC
-	TRBV19	TRBJ1-1	-	CASSIDGVTEAFF	TGTGCCAGTAGTATAGACGGGGTCACTGAAGCTTTCTTT
few	TRBV2	TRBJ2-6	-	CATARQTGANVLTF	TGTGCCACCGCTAGACAGACCGGGGCCAACGTCCTGACTTTC